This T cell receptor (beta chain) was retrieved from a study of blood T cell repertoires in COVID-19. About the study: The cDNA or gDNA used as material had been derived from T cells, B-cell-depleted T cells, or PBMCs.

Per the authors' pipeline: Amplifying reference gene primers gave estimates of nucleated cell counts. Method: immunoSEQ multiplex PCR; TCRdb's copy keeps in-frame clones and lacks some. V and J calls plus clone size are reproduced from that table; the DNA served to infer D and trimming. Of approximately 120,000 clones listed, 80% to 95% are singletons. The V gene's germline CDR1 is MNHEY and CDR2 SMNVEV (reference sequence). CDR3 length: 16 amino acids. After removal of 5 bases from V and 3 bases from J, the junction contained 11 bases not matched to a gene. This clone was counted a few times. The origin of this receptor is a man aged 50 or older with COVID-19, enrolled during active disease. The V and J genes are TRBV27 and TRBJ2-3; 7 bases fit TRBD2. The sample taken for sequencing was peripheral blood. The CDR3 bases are TGTGCCAGCAGTGGGACTACTTTATATTCGACAGATACGCAGTATTTT. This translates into CASSGTTLYSTDTQYF.